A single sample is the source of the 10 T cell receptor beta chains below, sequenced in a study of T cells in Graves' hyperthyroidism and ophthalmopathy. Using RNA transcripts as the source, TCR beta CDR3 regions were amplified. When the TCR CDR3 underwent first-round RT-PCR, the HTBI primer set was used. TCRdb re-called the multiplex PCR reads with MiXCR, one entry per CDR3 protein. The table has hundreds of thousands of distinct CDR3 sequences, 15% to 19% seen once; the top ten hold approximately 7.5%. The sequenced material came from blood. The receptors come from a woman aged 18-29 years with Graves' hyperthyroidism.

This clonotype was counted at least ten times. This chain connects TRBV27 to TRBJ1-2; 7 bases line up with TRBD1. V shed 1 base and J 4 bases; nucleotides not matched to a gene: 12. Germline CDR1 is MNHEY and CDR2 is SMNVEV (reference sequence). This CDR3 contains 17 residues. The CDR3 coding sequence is TGTGCCAGCAGTTTATACGGACAGGTCTCTTCTCGCTATGGCTACACCTTC. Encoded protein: CASSLYGQVSSRYGYTF.

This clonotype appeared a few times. The CDR3 coding sequence is TGTGCCAGCCACCGGGGACAGGGAAGCTACGAGCAGTACTTC. It translates to CASHRGQGSYEQYF. The chain recombines TRBV19 with TRBJ2-7, with 9 positions matching TRBD1. The CDR3 totals 14 residues. The ends lost 9 bases at V and 3 bases at J; junction bases unmatched: 9. Germline V gene lookup returns CDR1 LNHDA and CDR2 SQIVND (reference sequence).

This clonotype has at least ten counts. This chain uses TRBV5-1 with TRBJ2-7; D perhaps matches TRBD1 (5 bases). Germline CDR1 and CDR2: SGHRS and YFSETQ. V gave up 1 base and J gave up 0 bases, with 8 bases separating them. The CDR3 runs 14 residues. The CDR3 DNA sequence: TGCGCCAGCAGCTTGTCCCAGGGCTCCTACGAGCAGTACTTC. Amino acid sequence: CASSLSQGSYEQYF.

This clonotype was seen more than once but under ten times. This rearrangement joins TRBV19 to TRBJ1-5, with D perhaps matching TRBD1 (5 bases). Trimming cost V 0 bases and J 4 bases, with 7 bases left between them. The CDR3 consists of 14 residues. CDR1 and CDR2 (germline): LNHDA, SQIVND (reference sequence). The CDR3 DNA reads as TGTGCCAGTAGTATAGAGGGGACGAATCAGCCCCAGCATTTT. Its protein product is CASSIEGTNQPQHF.

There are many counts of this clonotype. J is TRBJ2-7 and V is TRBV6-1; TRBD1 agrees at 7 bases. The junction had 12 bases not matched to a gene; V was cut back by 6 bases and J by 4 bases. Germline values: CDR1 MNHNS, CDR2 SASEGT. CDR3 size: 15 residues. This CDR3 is CASRAITGVLYEQYF. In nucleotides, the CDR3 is TGTGCCAGCAGAGCTATTACAGGGGTTCTGTACGAGCAGTACTTC.

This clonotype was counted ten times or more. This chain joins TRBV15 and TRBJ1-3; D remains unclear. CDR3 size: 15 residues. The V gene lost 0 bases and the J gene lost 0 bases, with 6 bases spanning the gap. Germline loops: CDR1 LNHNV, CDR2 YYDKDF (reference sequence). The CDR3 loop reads CATSRDRSSGNTIYF. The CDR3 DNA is TGTGCCACCAGCAGAGACAGGAGCTCTGGAAACACCATATATTTT.

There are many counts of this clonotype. Here the CDR3 reads CSAGAWAADTQYF. CDR3 DNA: TGCAGTGCTGGGGCGTGGGCCGCAGATACGCAGTATTTT. The J gene is TRBJ2-3, the V gene TRBV20-1; D might be TRBD1 (5 bases). The CDR3 spans 13 residues. Germline V gene lookup returns CDR1 DFQATT and CDR2 SNEGSKA (reference sequence). Trimming pared 5 bases from V and 4 bases from J, leaving 13 bases between.

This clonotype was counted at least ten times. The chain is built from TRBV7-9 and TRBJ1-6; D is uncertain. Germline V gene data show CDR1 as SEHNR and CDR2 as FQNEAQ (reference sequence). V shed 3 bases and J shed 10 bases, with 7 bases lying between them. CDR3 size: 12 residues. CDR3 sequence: CASSLSDSPLHF. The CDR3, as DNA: TGTGCCAGCAGCTTGAGCGACTCACCCCTCCACTTT.

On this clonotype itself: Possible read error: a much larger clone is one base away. CDR3 residues: CASSFVGAEGPYEQYF. The CDR3 DNA sequence: TGTGCCAGCAGTTTCGTGGGCGCCGAGGGGCCTTACGAGCAGTACTTC. The chain has TRBV12-3 or TRBV12-4 and TRBJ2-7; tentatively, D is TRBD1 or TRBD2 (5 bases each). The CDR3 totals 16 residues. V shed 3 bases and J shed 4 bases, with 19 bases lying between them.

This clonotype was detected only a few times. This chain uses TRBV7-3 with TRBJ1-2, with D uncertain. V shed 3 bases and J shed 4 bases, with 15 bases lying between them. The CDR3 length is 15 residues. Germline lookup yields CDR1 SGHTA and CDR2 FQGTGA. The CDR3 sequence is CASSFDGYTSYGYTF. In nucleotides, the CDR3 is TGTGCCAGCAGCTTTGACGGATATACCTCCTATGGCTACACCTTC.